This record covers a single T cell receptor (beta chain). The patients had localized lung adenocarcinoma, a non-small cell subtype. Germline CDR1 MNHNS, CDR2 SASEGT. The CDR3 is 13 amino acids. Trimming cost V 9 bases and J 1 base; bases outside gene matches: 3. In TCRdb, the PCR reads were re-called with MiXCR into one record per CDR3 protein. The table includes some 3,200 distinct CDR3 sequences, roughly 69% detected once. The data stem from a study of CD4 and CD8 cells across lung adenocarcinoma regions. The chain combines TRBV6-1 with TRBJ2-3; 8 bases fit TRBD2. The receptor was derived from a male donor with lung adenocarcinoma. The CD4 and CD8 labels of this study may be unreliable. Input material: CD4+ T cells from the margin of a lung tumor. CDR3: CASRSGGTDTQYF. The CDR3 nucleotides are TGTGCCAGTCGTAGCGGGGGCACAGATACGCAGTATTTT.